A single sample gave rise to the 21 T cell receptor beta chains below, sequenced in a study of shared clonotypes between healthy human individuals. As defined, naive CD8 cells were CD45RO-negative and positively selected for CCR7, with terminally differentiated effector memory CD45RA+ cells excluded. Measured with immunoSEQ multiplex PCR; TCRdb has only the in-frame clones, and not every one. The table shows roughly 2,000,000 clones, with 93% occurring only once. The sequenced sample was naive CD8+ T cells from PBMCs. These receptors were collected from a man younger than 35 in good health. Some clones in this sample may be carry-over from other donors' samples.

The rearrangement links TRBV7-8 to TRBJ2-1; weak D call: TRBD2 (5 bases). V lost 7 bases to trimming and J lost 5 bases, with 9 bases between them. CDR1 and CDR2 (germline): SGHVS, FQNEAQ. The CDR3 length is 12 residues. The CDR3 loop is CASTRLNNEQFF. CDR3 bases: TGTGCCAGCACTCGACTAAACAATGAGCAGTTCTTC.

This clone is a singleton in its sample. V usage is TRBV25-1 and J usage is TRBJ2-7, with a possible D match to TRBD1 (5 bases). The CDR3 extends over 15 amino acids. V was cut by 4 bases and J by 5 bases, with 18 bases left in between. Germline V gives CDR1 MGHDK, CDR2 SYGVNS. The CDR3 reads CASSALRQGGHEQYF. Written as DNA, the CDR3 is TGTGCCAGCAGTGCGCTACGGCAGGGTGGACACGAGCAGTACTTC.

The gene calls are TRBV9 and TRBJ2-1; no definite D call. The CDR3 consists of 14 residues. Germline V gene lookup returns CDR1 SGDLS and CDR2 YYNGEE. Deletions cut 0 bases from V and 9 bases from J, with 13 bases between. This chain's CDR3 is CASSVGLTQGEQFF. CDR3 nucleotides: TGTGCCAGCAGCGTAGGTCTGACGCAAGGTGAGCAGTTCTTC.

This rearrangement joins TRBV14 to TRBJ2-7; perhaps TRBD2 as D (6 bases). CDR1 and CDR2 (germline): SGHDN, FVKESK. V gave up 4 bases and J gave up 5 bases, with 27 bases separating them. CDR3 size: 18 residues. The CDR3 nucleotides are TGTGCCAGCAGCCGAACCCGGGACTGGAAACGGAGGAAAGACGAGCAGTACTTC. Encoded protein: CASSRTRDWKRRKDEQYF. Together with reference TRBV14 and TRBJ2-7, the CDR3 gives the full variable domain: EAGVTQFPSHSVIEKGQTVTLRCDPISGHDNLYWYRRVMGKEIKFLLHFVKESKQDESGMPNNRFLAERTGGTYSTLKVQPAELEDSGVYFCASSRTRDWKRRKDEQYFGPGTRLTVT.

The genes are TRBV7-2 and TRBJ1-1; D gene uncertain. Trimming left V 4 bases short and J 12 bases short, with 18 bases between. Germline assignment: CDR1 SGHTA and CDR2 FQGNSA. The length of the CDR3 is 13 residues. The CDR3 loop is CASSSLMGIRSFF. CDR3 in DNA: TGTGCCAGCAGCTCCCTGATGGGGATCCGTTCTTTCTTT.

About this clone: This same CDR3 is encoded by further DNA sequences in the sample. The rearrangement uses TRBV13 and TRBJ2-5; TRBD1 matches at 7 bases. V gave up 5 bases and J gave up 4 bases; unmatched junction bases: 4. From germline, CDR1 is PRHDT and CDR2 FYEKMQ (reference sequence). This CDR3 is 13 amino acids long. DNA of the CDR3: TGTGCCAGCAGCCCCAGGGGGAGAGAGACCCAGTACTTC. Its protein product is CASSPRGRETQYF.

This sequence joins TRBV9 and TRBJ1-5; 7 bases match TRBD1. Trimming at V came to 3 bases and at J to 0 bases, leaving 3 bases not matched to a gene. The germline V gene encodes CDR1 SGDLS and CDR2 YYNGEE. The CDR3 sequence is 15 residues long. The DNA of the CDR3 is TGTGCCAGCAGCGCGGGACAGTTTAGCAATCAGCCCCAGCATTTT. It specifies CASSAGQFSNQPQHF.

Regarding this clone: The same CDR3 can be traced to other DNA sequences in this sample. The gene calls are TRBV27 and TRBJ2-3; tentatively, D is TRBD2 (6 bases). The CDR3 loop spans 15 amino acids. V lost 1 base, J lost 1 base, and 9 bases lay in between. Germline lookup yields CDR1 MNHEY and CDR2 SMNVEV (reference sequence). This CDR3 reads CASSLFSGGTDTQYF. The CDR3 DNA reads TGTGCCAGCAGTTTATTTAGCGGAGGCACAGATACGCAGTATTTT.

V usage is TRBV10-3 and J usage is TRBJ2-7, with 11 bases matching TRBD2. The CDR3 totals 19 residues. CDR1 is ENHRY and CDR2 is SYGVKD in the germline V gene. Trimming took 0 bases from V and 3 from J; bases not matched to a gene: 13. The CDR3 DNA reads as TGTGCCATCAGTGAGTCCGGGATCGGACTAGCGGGCATTATCTACGAGCAGTACTTC. It yields the protein CAISESGIGLAGIIYEQYF.

This chain joins TRBV4-1 and TRBJ2-1; weak D call: TRBD2 (6 bases). Germline-derived CDR1 and CDR2 are MGHRA and YSYEKL. The CDR3 is made up of 20 amino acids. Trimming took off 0 bases at V and 10 bases at J, with 31 bases between the two ends. This CDR3 reads CASSQEELAVWAPVISEQFF. CDR3 DNA: TGCGCCAGCAGCCAAGAAGAGTTAGCGGTCTGGGCCCCAGTTATAAGCGAGCAGTTCTTC.

The chain uses TRBV15 and TRBJ2-1; 9 bases match TRBD2. This CDR3 contains 16 residues. The germline CDR1 and CDR2 sequences are LNHNV and YYDKDF (reference sequence). Losses at the gene ends were 6 bases for V and 5 bases for J; bases not matched to a gene: 11. As DNA, the CDR3 is TGTGCCACCAGAGGAACCGGGACTAGCATAAACAATGAGCAGTTCTTC. Amino acid sequence: CATRGTGTSINNEQFF.

This chain links TRBV7-9 with TRBJ2-5; no definite D call. CDR1 and CDR2 (germline): SEHNR, FQNEAQ (reference sequence). V was cut by 5 bases and J by 5 bases, with 12 bases left in between. The CDR3 contains 13 residues. The CDR3 reads CASSVNPRETQYF. For the CDR3, the DNA is TGTGCCAGCAGCGTTAATCCTCGCGAGACCCAGTACTTC.

The chain joins TRBV5-6 to TRBJ2-1; D may correspond to TRBD1 or TRBD2 (5 bases each). Germline V gene sequence: CDR1 SGHDT, CDR2 YYEEEE. CDR3 length: 14 amino acids. The ends were cut back, 4 bases at V and 5 bases at J, with 13 bases in the middle. The CDR3 DNA sequence: TGTGCCAGCAGCCCGGTTGGGGACCACAATGAGCAGTTCTTC. It yields the protein CASSPVGDHNEQFF.

V usage is TRBV7-2 and J usage is TRBJ2-1, with 8 bases identical to TRBD1. V was pared by 5 bases and J by 9 bases, with 3 bases of the junction left unmatched. Germline CDR1 SGHTA, CDR2 FQGNSA. The CDR3 loop spans 12 amino acids. CDR3 bases: TGTGCCAGCAGCCCAGGGGGCGCTGAGCAGTTCTTC. Protein: CASSPGGAEQFF.

V usage is TRBV28 and J usage is TRBJ1-2, with D unclear. The CDR3 is 14 residues long. Trimming took 6 bases from V and 3 from J, leaving 14 bases between them. The germline V gene encodes CDR1 MDHEN and CDR2 SYDVKM. CDR3 in amino acids: CASSPGGEDYGYTF. The CDR3 nucleotides are TGTGCCAGCAGCCCTGGCGGGGAGGACTATGGCTACACCTTC.

This chain links TRBV28 with TRBJ2-5, with 8 bases fitting TRBD1. V was pared by 6 bases and J by 5 bases, with 8 bases of the junction left unmatched. This CDR3 is 14 amino acids long. Germline assignment: CDR1 MDHEN and CDR2 SYDVKM. CDR3 DNA sequence: TGTGCCAGCAGCCCACGGACAGGGAGGGAGACCCAGTACTTC. Translated: CASSPRTGRETQYF.

This chain uses TRBV7-9 with TRBJ1-1; a possible D gene is TRBD1 (5 bases). Trimming removed 0 bases from V and 1 base from J, with 9 bases in between. The CDR3 has 15 residues. CDR1 is SEHNR and CDR2 is FQNEAQ in the germline V gene (reference sequence). CDR3 DNA sequence: TGTGCCAGCAGCTTAGCCGCAGGGAGGAACACTGAAGCTTTCTTT. Protein sequence: CASSLAAGRNTEAFF.

The chain uses TRBV7-6 and TRBJ2-7, with 7 bases matching TRBD2. This CDR3 has 18 residues. J was trimmed by 0 bases and V by 2 bases; bases with no gene match: 13. Germline CDR1 and CDR2: SGHVS and FNYEAQ. CDR3: CASSLNRGTSGGSYEQYF. The CDR3 DNA follows: TGTGCCAGCAGCTTAAACCGTGGCACCTCGGGGGGCTCCTACGAGCAGTACTTC.

CDR3 loop: CSVEEGTGEQYF. The CDR3 DNA is TGCAGCGTTGAAGAGGGGACGGGAGAGCAGTACTTC. The chain is built from TRBV29-1 and TRBJ2-7, with D perhaps assigned TRBD1 or TRBD2 (5 bases each). The CDR3 covers 12 residues. Germline CDR1 reads SQVTM; CDR2 reads ANQGSEA. Trimming left V 0 bases short and J 7 bases short, with 10 bases between.

This chain uses TRBV30 with TRBJ2-1; D call uncertain. Germline CDR1 is GTSNPN and CDR2 is SVGIG (reference sequence). The CDR3 sequence is 13 residues long. The ends were cut back, 3 bases at V and 4 bases at J, with 10 bases in the middle. The chain's CDR3 is CAWRYDVYNEQFF. The CDR3 nucleotides are TGTGCCTGGAGGTACGACGTTTACAATGAGCAGTTCTTC.

The chain couples TRBV5-8 to TRBJ1-1; tentative D call: TRBD1 (5 bases). Trimming pared 4 bases from V and 5 bases from J, leaving 12 bases between. The CDR3 is 13 amino acids. CDR1 is SGHTS, CDR2 YDEGEE, per germline. This chain's CDR3 is CASSLTGKTEAFF. CDR3 bases: TGTGCCAGCAGCCTCACAGGTAAAACTGAAGCTTTCTTT.